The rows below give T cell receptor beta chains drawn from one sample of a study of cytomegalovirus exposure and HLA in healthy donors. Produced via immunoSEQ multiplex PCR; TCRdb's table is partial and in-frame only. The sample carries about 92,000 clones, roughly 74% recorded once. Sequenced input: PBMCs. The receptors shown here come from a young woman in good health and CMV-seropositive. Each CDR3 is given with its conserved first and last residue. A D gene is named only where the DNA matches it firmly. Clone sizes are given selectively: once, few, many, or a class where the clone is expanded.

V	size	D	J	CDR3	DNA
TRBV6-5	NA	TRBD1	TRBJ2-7	CASSETGTLREQYF	TGTGCCAGCAGTGAGACAGGGACATTGCGGGAGCAGTACTTC
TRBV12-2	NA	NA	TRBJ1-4	CASRLGQGGERSLVEKLFF	TGTGCAAGTCGCTTAGGACAGGGGGGGGAGCGGAGTCTAGTTGAAAAACTGTTTTTT
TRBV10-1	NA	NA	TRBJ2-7	CASSDTGQSSSYEQYF	TGCGCCAGCAGTGATACCGGACAGAGTTCCTCCTACGAGCAGTACTTC
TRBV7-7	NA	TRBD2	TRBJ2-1	CASSLDSGRVREQFF	TGTGCTAGCAGCTTAGATAGCGGGAGGGTGAGGGAGCAGTTCTTC
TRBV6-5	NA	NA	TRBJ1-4	CASSEGGANEKLFF	TGTGCCAGCAGTGAAGGAGGAGCTAATGAAAAACTGTTTTTT
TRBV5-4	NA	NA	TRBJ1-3	CASSSEGAGNTIYF	TGTGCCAGCAGCTCGGAAGGGGCCGGAAACACCATATATTTT
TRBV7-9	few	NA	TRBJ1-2	CASSFQGSGYTF	TGTGCCAGCTCCTTCCAGGGCAGTGGCTACACCTTC
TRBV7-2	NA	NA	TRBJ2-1	CASSLGLTNEQFF	TGTGCCAGCAGCCTCGGACTCACTAATGAGCAGTTCTTC
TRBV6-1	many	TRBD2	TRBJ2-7	CASSEWVGGAYEQYF	TGTGCCAGCAGTGAATGGGTGGGAGGGGCCTACGAGCAGTACTTC
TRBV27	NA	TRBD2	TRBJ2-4	CASSLGGGIQYF	TGTGCCAGCAGTTTAGGGGGGGGCATTCAGTACTTC
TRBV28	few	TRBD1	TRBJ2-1	CASSSGTGGWNEQFF	TGTGCCAGCAGTTCCGGGACAGGGGGCTGGAATGAGCAGTTCTTC
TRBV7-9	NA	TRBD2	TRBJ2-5	CASSLAGTSGSQETQYF	TGTGCCAGCAGCTTAGCTGGGACTAGCGGGAGCCAAGAGACCCAGTACTTC
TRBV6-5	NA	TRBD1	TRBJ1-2	CASSYGDRGSHYGYTF	TGTGCCAGCAGTTACGGGGACAGGGGCTCCCACTATGGCTACACCTTC
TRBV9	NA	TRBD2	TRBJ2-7	CASSVAGTSRSEQYF	TGTGCCAGCAGCGTAGCGGGGACTAGCAGGTCCGAGCAGTACTTC
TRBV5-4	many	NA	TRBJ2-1	CATEDSSNEQFF	TGTGCCACCGAGGACTCGAGTAATGAGCAGTTCTTC
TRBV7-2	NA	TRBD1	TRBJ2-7	CASSLAPGTGVEQYF	TGTGCCAGCAGCTTAGCGCCTGGGACAGGGGTCGAGCAGTACTTC
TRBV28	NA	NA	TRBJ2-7	CATLRGGSVATGEQYF	TGTGCCACATTGCGGGGAGGATCAGTGGCCACCGGCGAGCAGTACTTC
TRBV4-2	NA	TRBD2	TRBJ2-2	CASTREGANTGELFF	TGTGCCAGCACCCGGGAGGGCGCGAACACCGGGGAGCTGTTTTTT
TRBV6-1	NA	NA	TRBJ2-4	CASSDWGGRRNIQYF	TGTGCCAGCAGTGATTGGGGGGGCCGGAGGAACATTCAGTACTTC
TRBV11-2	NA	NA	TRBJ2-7	CASSLGLSDEQYF	TGTGCCAGCAGCTTGGGACTCTCTGACGAGCAGTACTTC
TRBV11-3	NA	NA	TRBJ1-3	CASSLAGGNTIYF	TGTGCCAGCAGCTTAGCGGGTGGAAACACCATATATTTT
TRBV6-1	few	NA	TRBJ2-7	CASTREVFHEQYF	TGTGCCAGCACCCGAGAGGTTTTCCACGAGCAGTACTTC
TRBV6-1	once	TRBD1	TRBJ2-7	CASTRTGVVDEQYF	TGTGCCAGCACCAGGACAGGGGTTGTCGACGAGCAGTACTTC
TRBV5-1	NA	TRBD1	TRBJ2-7	CASSWGDRDSYEQYF	TGCGCCAGCAGCTGGGGGGACAGGGATTCCTACGAGCAGTACTTC
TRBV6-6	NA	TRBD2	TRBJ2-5	CASRFAGGQETQYF	TGTGCCAGCAGATTCGCGGGGGGCCAAGAGACCCAGTACTTC
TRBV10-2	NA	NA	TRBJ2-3	CASSELATDTQYF	TGCGCCAGCAGTGAACTAGCAACAGATACGCAGTATTTT